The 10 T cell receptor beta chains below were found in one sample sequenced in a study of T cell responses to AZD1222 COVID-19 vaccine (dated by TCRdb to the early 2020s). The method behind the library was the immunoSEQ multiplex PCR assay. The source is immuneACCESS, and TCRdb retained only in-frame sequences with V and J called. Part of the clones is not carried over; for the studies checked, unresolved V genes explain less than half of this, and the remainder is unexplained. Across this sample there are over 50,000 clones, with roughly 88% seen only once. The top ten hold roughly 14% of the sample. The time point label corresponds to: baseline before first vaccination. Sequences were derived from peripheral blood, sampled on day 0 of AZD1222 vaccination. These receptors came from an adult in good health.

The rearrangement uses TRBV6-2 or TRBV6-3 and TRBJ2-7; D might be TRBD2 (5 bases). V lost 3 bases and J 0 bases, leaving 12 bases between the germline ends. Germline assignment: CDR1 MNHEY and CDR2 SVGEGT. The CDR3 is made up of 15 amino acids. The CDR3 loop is CASSYYSGASYEQYF. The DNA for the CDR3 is TGTGCCAGCAGTTATTACAGCGGAGCCTCCTACGAGCAGTACTTC.

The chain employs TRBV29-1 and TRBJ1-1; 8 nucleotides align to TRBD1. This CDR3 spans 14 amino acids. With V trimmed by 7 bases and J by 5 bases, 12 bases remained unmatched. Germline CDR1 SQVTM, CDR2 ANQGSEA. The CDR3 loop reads CSGRQGRETTEAFF. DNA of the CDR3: TGCAGCGGCCGACAGGGGAGGGAAACAACTGAAGCTTTCTTT.

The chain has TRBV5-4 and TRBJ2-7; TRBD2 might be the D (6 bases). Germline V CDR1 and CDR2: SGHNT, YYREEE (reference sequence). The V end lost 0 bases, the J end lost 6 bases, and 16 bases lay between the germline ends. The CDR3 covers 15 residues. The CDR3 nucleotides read TGTGCCAGCAGCTTGGTAAGGCAGGGAGGCCGCGAGCAGTACTTC. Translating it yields CASSLVRQGGREQYF.

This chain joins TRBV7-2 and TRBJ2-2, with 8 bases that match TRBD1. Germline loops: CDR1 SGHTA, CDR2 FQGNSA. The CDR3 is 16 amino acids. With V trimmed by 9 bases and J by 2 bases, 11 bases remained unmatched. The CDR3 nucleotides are TGTGCCAGTCCGACAGGGGCTTACAGAAACACCGGGGAGCTGTTTTTT. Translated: CASPTGAYRNTGELFF.

The CDR3: CASSDRDEQFF. The CDR3 coding sequence is TGTGCCAGCAGCGACCGGGATGAGCAGTTCTTC. The rearrangement joins TRBV7-9 to TRBJ2-1, with D hard to call. CDR3 size: 11 residues. With 5 bases removed from V and 8 bases from J, the gap between germline ends came to 7 bases. Germline CDR1 and CDR2: SEHNR and FQNEAQ (reference sequence).

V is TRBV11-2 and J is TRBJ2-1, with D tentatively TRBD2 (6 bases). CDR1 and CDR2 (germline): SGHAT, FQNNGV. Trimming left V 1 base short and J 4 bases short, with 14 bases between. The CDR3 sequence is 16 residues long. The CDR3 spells CASSLGAGSAYNEQFF. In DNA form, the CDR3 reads TGTGCCAGCAGCTTAGGGGCGGGATCGGCGTACAATGAGCAGTTCTTC.

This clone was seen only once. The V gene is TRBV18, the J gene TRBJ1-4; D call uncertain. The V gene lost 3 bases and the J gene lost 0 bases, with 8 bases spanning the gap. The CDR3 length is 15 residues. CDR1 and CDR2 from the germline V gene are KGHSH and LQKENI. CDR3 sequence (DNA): TGTGCCAGCTCACCCCTAGGCACAACTAATGAAAAACTGTTTTTT. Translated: CASSPLGTTNEKLFF.

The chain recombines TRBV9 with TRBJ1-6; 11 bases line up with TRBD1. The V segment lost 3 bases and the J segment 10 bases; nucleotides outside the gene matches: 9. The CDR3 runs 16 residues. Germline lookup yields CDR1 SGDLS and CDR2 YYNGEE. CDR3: CASSAAGDRGDSPLHF. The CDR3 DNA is TGTGCCAGCAGCGCCGCGGGGGACAGGGGGGACTCACCCCTCCACTTT.

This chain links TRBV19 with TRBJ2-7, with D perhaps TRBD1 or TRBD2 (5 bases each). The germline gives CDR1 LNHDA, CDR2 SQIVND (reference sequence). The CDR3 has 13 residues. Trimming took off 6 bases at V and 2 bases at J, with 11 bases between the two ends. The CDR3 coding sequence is TGTGCCAGTAGGGGGGATCCCCCCTACGAGCAGTACTTC. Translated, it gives CASRGDPPYEQYF.

This CDR3 is CASSLTGSTLGYTF. DNA for the CDR3: TGTGCCAGTAGTCTCACAGGGTCAACACTTGGCTACACCTTC. This chain connects TRBV19 to TRBJ1-2; possibly TRBD1 for D (6 bases). The V gene lost 5 bases and the J gene lost 7 bases, with 17 bases spanning the gap. The CDR3 has 14 residues. CDR1 is LNHDA and CDR2 is SQIVND in the germline V gene (reference sequence).